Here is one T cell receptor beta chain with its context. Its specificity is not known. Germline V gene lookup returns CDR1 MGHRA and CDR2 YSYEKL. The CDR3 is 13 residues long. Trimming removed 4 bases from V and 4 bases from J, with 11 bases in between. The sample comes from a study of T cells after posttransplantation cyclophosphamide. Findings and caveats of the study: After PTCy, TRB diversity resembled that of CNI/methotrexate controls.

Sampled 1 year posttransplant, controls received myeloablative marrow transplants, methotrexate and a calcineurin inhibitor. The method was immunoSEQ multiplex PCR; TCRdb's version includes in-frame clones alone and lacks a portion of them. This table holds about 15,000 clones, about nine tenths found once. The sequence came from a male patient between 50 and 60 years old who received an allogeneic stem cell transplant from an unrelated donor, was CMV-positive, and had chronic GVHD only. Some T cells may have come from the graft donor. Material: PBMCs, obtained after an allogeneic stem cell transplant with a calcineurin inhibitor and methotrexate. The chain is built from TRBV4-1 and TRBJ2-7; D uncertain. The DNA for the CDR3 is TGCGCCAGCAGCCGCACCACTGATTACGAGCAGTACTTC. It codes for CASSRTTDYEQYF.